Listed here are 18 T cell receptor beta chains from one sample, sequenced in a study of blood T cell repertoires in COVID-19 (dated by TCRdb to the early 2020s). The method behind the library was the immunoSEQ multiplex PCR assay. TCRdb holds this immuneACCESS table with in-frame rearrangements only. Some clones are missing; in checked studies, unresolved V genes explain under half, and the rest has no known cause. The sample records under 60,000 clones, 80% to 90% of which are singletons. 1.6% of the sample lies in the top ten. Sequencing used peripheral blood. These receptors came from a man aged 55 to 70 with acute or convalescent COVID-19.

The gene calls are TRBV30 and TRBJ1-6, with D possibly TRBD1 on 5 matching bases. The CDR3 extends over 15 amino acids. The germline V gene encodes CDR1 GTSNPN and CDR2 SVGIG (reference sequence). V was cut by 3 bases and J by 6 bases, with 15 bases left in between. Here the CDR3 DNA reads TGTGCCTGGAGGATACCAGACAGACTTAATTCACCCCTCCACTTT. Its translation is CAWRIPDRLNSPLHF. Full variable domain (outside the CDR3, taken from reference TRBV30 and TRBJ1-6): SQTIHQWPATLVQPVGSPLSLECTVEGTSNPNLYWYRQAAGRGLQLLFYSVGIGQISSEVPQNLSASRPQDRQFILSSKKLLLSDSGFYLCAWRIPDRLNSPLHFGNGTRLTVT.

CDR3 DNA: TGTGCCAGCAGTTACCCATACAGGATCCAGTACAATGAGCAGTTCTTC. Translated, it gives CASSYPYRIQYNEQFF. The chain employs TRBV6-2 or TRBV6-3 and TRBJ2-1, with D maybe TRBD1 (5 bases). CDR1 is MNHEY, CDR2 SVGEGT, per germline. The CDR3 sequence is 16 residues long. Trimming removed 2 bases from V and 4 bases from J, with 15 bases in between.

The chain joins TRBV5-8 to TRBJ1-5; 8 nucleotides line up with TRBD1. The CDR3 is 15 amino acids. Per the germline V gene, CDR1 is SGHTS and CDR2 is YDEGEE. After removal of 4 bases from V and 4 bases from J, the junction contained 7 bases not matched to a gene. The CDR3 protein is CASSRGQALNQPQHF. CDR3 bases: TGTGCCAGCAGCCGGGGACAGGCGTTGAATCAGCCCCAGCATTTT.

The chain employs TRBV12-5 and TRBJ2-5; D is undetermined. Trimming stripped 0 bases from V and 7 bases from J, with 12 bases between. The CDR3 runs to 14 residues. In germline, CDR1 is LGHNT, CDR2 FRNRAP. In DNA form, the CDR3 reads TGTGCTAGTGGTTTGGTAAACCCCCCGGGGACCCAGTACTTC. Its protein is CASGLVNPPGTQYF.

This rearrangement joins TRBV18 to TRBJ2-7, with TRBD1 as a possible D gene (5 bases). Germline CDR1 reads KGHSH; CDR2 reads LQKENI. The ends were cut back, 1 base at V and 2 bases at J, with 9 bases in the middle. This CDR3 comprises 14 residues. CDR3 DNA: TGTGCCAGCTCACCACAGGGGCCCCCCTACGAGCAGTACTTC. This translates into CASSPQGPPYEQYF. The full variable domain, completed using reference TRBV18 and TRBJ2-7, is NAGVMQNPRHLVRRRGQEARLRCSPMKGHSHVYWYRQLPEEGLKFMVYLQKENIIDESGMPKERFSAEFPKEGPSILRIQQVVRGDSAAYFCASSPQGPPYEQYFGPGTRLTVT.

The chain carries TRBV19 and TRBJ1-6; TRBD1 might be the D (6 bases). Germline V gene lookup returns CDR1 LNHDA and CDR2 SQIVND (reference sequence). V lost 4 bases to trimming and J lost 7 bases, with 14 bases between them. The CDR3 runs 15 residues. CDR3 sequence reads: CASSTEDRSNSPLHF. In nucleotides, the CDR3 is TGTGCCAGTAGTACGGAGGACAGATCAAATTCACCCCTCCACTTT. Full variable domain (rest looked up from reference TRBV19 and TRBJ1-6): DGGITQSPKYLFRKEGQNVTLSCEQNLNHDAMYWYRQDPGQGLRLIYYSQIVNDFQKGDIAEGYSVSREKKESFPLTVTSAQKNPTAFYLCASSTEDRSNSPLHFGNGTRLTVT.

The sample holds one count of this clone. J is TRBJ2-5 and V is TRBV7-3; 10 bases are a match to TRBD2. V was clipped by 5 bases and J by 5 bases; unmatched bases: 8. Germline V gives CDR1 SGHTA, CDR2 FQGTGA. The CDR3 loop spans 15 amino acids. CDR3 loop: CASSPERGGRETQYF. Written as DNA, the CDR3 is TGTGCCAGCAGCCCGGAGCGGGGGGGCAGGGAGACCCAGTACTTC.

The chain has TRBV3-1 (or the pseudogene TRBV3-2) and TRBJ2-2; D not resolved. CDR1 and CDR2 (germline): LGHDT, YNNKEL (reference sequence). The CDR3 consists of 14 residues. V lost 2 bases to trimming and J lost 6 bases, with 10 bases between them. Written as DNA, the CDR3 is TGTGCCAGCAGCCAAACAATCGGGTCCGGGGAGCTGTTTTTT. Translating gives CASSQTIGSGELFF.

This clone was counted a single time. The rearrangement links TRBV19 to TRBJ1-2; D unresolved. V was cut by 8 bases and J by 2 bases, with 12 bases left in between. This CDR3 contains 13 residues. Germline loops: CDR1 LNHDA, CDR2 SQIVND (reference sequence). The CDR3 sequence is CASLHSRNYGYTF. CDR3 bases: TGTGCCAGTCTCCACTCCAGGAACTATGGCTACACCTTC.

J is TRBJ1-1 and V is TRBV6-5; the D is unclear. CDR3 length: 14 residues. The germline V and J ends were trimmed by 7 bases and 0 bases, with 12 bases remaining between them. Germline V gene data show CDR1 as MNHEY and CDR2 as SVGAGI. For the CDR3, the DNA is TGTGCCAGCACCCGGGTCCCCATGAACACTGAAGCTTTCTTT. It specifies CASTRVPMNTEAFF.

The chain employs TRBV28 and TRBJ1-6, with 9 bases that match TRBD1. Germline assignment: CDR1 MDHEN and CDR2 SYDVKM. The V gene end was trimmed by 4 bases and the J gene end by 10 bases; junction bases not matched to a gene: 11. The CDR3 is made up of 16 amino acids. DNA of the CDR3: TGTGCCAGCAGTTATCGGACTACAGGGGGCAGGTCACCCCTCCACTTT. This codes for CASSYRTTGGRSPLHF.

DNA for the CDR3: TGTGCCAGCAGCCTAACTAGCGGGGGCTACAATGAGCAGTTCTTC. Its protein product is CASSLTSGGYNEQFF. The chain recombines TRBV6-4 with TRBJ2-1; 11 positions agree with TRBD2. The germline gives CDR1 MRHNA, CDR2 SNTAGT. This CDR3 comprises 15 residues. J lost 3 bases, V lost 6 bases, and 4 bases had no gene match.

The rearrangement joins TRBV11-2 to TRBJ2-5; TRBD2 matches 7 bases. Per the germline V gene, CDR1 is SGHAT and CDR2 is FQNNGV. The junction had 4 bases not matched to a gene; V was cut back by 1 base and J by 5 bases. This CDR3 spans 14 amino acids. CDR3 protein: CASSLGRRGETQYF. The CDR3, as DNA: TGTGCCAGCAGCTTAGGCAGGCGGGGGGAGACCCAGTACTTC.

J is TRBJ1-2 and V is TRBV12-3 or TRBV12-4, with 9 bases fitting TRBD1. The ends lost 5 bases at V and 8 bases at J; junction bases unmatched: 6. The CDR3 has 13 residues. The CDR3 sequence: CASSTTGGDGYTF. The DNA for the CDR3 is TGTGCCAGCAGTACCACAGGGGGCGACGGCTACACCTTC.

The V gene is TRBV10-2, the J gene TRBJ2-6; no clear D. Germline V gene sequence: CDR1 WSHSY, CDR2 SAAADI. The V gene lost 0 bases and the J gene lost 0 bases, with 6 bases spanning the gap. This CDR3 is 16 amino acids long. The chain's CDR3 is CASSESSFSGANVLTF. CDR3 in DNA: TGCGCCAGCAGTGAGTCGAGCTTCTCTGGGGCCAACGTCCTGACTTTC.

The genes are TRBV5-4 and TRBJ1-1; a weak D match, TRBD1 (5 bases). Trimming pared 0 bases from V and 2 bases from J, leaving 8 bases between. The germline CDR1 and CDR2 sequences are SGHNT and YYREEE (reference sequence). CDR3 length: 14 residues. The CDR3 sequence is CASSLAGINTEAFF. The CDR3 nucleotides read TGTGCCAGCAGCTTGGCAGGGATCAACACTGAAGCTTTCTTT.

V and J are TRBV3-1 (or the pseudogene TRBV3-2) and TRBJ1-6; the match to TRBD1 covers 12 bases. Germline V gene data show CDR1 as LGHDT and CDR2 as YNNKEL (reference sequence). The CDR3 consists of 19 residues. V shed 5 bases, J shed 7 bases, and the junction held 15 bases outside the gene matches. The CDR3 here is CASSYRPTGQGAFNSPLHF. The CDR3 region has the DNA TGTGCCAGCAGCTACCGACCTACGGGACAGGGGGCCTTCAATTCACCCCTCCACTTT.

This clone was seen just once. The CDR3 region is CASSADRGGDEQFF. The CDR3 coding sequence is TGTGCCAGCAGTGCCGACAGGGGAGGCGATGAGCAGTTCTTC. The chain couples TRBV2 to TRBJ2-1, with 8 bases aligning to TRBD1. The CDR3 consists of 14 residues. The germline CDR1 and CDR2 sequences are SNHLY and FYNNEI. V dropped 4 bases and J dropped 8; count of bases not matched to a gene: 7.